The sequence of this T cell receptor (beta chain) was determined in a study of cytomegalovirus exposure and HLA in healthy donors. V shed 1 base, J shed 3 bases, and the junction held 8 bases outside the gene matches. This CDR3 contains 18 residues. The PCR employed 60 Vbeta primers together with 13 Jbeta primers. The data were produced by immunoSEQ multiplex PCR, yet TCRdb's version contains in-frame clones alone and is incomplete. This sample's table has roughly 50,000 clones. J is TRBJ2-3 and V is TRBV6-7, with 12 bases that match TRBD2. TRBV6-7 is reported as an ORF; its role is uncertain. The receptor was isolated from a woman between 35 and 50 years old in good health and CMV-seronegative. The sample comprised PBMCs. The CDR3 protein is CASSYLRLAGDLTDTQYF. CDR3 coding DNA: TGTGCCAGCAGTTACTTACGACTAGCGGGAGATTTAACAGATACGCAGTATTTT.